A selection of T cell receptor beta chains follows, all from one sample in a study of cytomegalovirus exposure and HLA in healthy donors. Sequenced by immunoSEQ multiplex PCR; TCRdb stores in-frame clones only, minus some. Among 100,000 to 130,000 clones listed, 82% were seen once. The sample taken for sequencing was PBMCs. The receptors were sampled from a young man in good health and CMV-seropositive. Both conserved end residues are trimmed from each CDR3.

TRBJ1-1 | TRBV5-4 | ASSRQGAWKGTEAF
TRBJ2-7 | TRBV9 | ASSVEGSGYYEQY
TRBJ2-7 | TRBV11-2 | ASSFSTFDEQY
TRBJ1-3 | TRBV18 | ASSTGGNTIY
TRBJ2-7 | TRBV6-1 | ASSGRQGYEQY
TRBJ1-2 | TRBV6-1 | ASSEVTGQSHGYT
TRBJ2-2 | TRBV30 | AWSYRGRTGELF
TRBJ1-1 | TRBV7-9 | ASSLQEGTEAF
TRBJ2-3 | TRBV9 | ASSVAPAGGTDTQY
TRBJ1-1 | TRBV5-6 | ASSLTGRNEAF
TRBJ2-1 | TRBV13 | ASSSGLAGVLLGEQF
TRBJ2-7 | TRBV30 | AWGQTADEQY
TRBJ1-2 | TRBV28 | ASSSDRAIWNGYT
TRBJ2-7 | TRBV30 | AWSPGGAYEQY
TRBJ2-7 | TRBV6-5 | ASSPSGGALHEQY
TRBJ1-1 | TRBV4-1 | ASSQADRDVTEAF
TRBJ2-7 | TRBV2 | ASNLPGQGVYEQY
TRBJ2-5 | TRBV7-2 | ASSPSGAAGALRETQY
TRBJ2-1 | TRBV11-1 | ASSRSRDRGNEQF
TRBJ1-2 | TRBV6-4 | ATYSGQGPYGYT
TRBJ2-2 | TRBV29-1 | SVQQGSAGELF
TRBJ2-7 | TRBV5-6 | ASSESFGYEQY
TRBJ2-3 | TRBV10-3 | AISESGTSRIPDTQY
TRBJ2-2 | TRBV6-5 | ASRLRRNTGELF
TRBJ2-7 | TRBV2 | ASEEGRTYEQY
TRBJ2-6 | TRBV5-6 | ASRRTDGSSVSGANVLT
TRBJ1-4 | TRBV30 | AWSRSIYGTGGSATNEKLF
TRBJ1-5 | TRBV6-5 | ASSRDSLNQPQH
TRBJ2-4 | TRBV5-5 | ASSLRQVRGAKNIQY
TRBJ2-4 | TRBV5-1 | ASSGTGGVQNSQY
TRBJ2-3 | TRBV29-1 | SVGRGGMTDTQY
TRBJ2-1 | TRBV30 | AWDQRVGLDNEQF
TRBJ1-2 | TRBV18 | ASSQTVPYGYT
TRBJ2-5 | TRBV5-1 | ASSPGAGVEETQY
TRBJ2-1 | TRBV29-1 | SVEGGDWGYNEQF
TRBJ1-1 | TRBV30 | AWSWGQLTEAF